The TCR beta chain described here comes from a study of cytomegalovirus exposure and HLA in healthy donors. This clone has just one count. What it binds is unknown. Use of 60 Vbeta and 13 Jbeta primers characterized the PCR. Measured with immunoSEQ multiplex PCR; TCRdb has only the in-frame clones, and not every one. The data contain 170,000 or so clones, approximately 80% of them singletons. Study-level findings and limits: More clonal expansion characterized HLA-associated TCR beta chains than equally common others in a later analysis. Roughly uniform sequencing depth across donors was assumed, possibly incorrectly.

This CDR3 has 12 residues. Germline loops: CDR1 MGHRA, CDR2 YSYEKL. V was shortened by 1 base and J by 8 bases, with 8 bases between the two germline ends. This chain joins TRBV4-1 and TRBJ1-2; D ambiguous. What was sequenced was PBMCs. This receptor was taken from a man aged 18-30 years in good health and CMV-seronegative. The DNA of the CDR3 is TGCGCCAGCAGCCAAGTACGGTACGGCTACACCTTC. It encodes CASSQVRYGYTF.